The 14 T cell receptor beta chains in this list originate from one sample, sequenced in a study of shared T cell receptors in the human thymus. Produced via immunoSEQ multiplex PCR; TCRdb's table is partial and in-frame only. The data hold under 700,000 clones, with approximately 78% observed a single time. These same records also appear under a second study, on human thymus T cells.

The specimen was thymocytes. These receptors were collected from a boy younger than two with a congenital heart defect.

This rearrangement joins TRBV4-3 to TRBJ2-2, with 8 bases lining up with TRBD2. Germline CDR1 reads LGHNA; CDR2 reads YSLEER. The CDR3 extends over 19 amino acids. Trimming cost V 1 base and J 6 bases; bases outside gene matches: 16. For the CDR3, the DNA is TGCGCCAGCAGCCAAGCCAAAGCGGGAGAGGCGGAGGTTCCCGGGGAGCTGTTTTTT. Amino acids: CASSQAKAGEAEVPGELFF.

The chain links TRBV2 to TRBJ2-7, with 14 bases aligning to TRBD2. The CDR3 is made up of 17 amino acids. V gave up 6 bases and J gave up 1 base; unmatched junction bases: 8. CDR1 is SNHLY, CDR2 FYNNEI, per germline. The DNA for the CDR3 is TGTGCCAGCAGGGGCGGACTAGCGGGAGGACTATCCTACGAGCAGTACTTC. This sequence encodes CASRGGLAGGLSYEQYF.

Concerning this clone itself: One end of the junction is discordant with germline, which a read error may explain. The sample holds other DNA sequences that translate to the same CDR3. The chain links TRBV10-1 to TRBJ2-7; 9 nucleotides match TRBD1. CDR3 length equals 17 residues. CDR1 and CDR2 from the germline V gene are WNHNN and SYGVQD (reference sequence). CDR3 sequence: CASSPGQGILSSYEQYF. The CDR3 DNA follows: TGCGCCAGCAGCCCGGGACAGGGAATCCTCAGCTCCTATGAGCAGTACTTC.

The gene calls are TRBV2 and TRBJ2-7, with TRBD1 identical over 8 bases. The CDR3 extends over 18 amino acids. CDR1 SNHLY and CDR2 FYNNEI come from the germline V gene. Germline trimming cut 7 bases from V and 0 bases from J; bases unmatched to any gene: 17. As DNA, the CDR3 is TGTGCCAGCACCCCGCTTACCATGGACAGGGCGATCTCCTACGAGCAGTACTTC. This encodes CASTPLTMDRAISYEQYF.

This chain uses TRBV10-2 with TRBJ2-7; the match to TRBD2 covers 8 bases. The CDR3 contains 16 residues. V lost 3 bases and J lost 0; bases outside the gene matches: 7. CDR1 WSHSY and CDR2 SAAADI come from the germline V gene. DNA for the CDR3: TGCGCCAGCAGTGAAACTATTAGCGGGACCTCCTACGAGCAGTACTTC. Translation gives CASSETISGTSYEQYF.

This chain joins TRBV4-1 and TRBJ2-7, with 14 bases aligning to TRBD2. The V gene end was trimmed by 0 bases and the J gene end by 2 bases; junction bases not matched to a gene: 6. In germline, CDR1 is MGHRA, CDR2 YSYEKL. The CDR3 sequence is 18 residues long. The CDR3 coding sequence is TGCGCCAGCAGCCAAGAGACTAGCGGGAGGGCCAGAACCTACGAGCAGTACTTC. Protein sequence: CASSQETSGRARTYEQYF.

Concerning this clone itself: The junction does not match germline at one end; this may be a read error. V usage is TRBV29-1 and J usage is TRBJ2-5; the D gene is possibly TRBD2 (5 bases). The CDR3 covers 11 residues. Germline assignment: CDR1 SQVTM and CDR2 ANQGSEA. In DNA form, the CDR3 reads TGCAGCGTCGAGGCCCCGGCGGGTAGCCACTTC. It yields the protein CSVEAPAGSHF.

This clone has a single count. This chain uses TRBV27 with TRBJ1-2; D unclear. The CDR3 spans 14 residues. Trimming stripped 4 bases from V and 6 bases from J, with 15 bases between. Per the germline V gene, CDR1 is MNHEY and CDR2 is SMNVEV (reference sequence). The CDR3: CASSSPQSTHGYTF. CDR3 nucleotides: TGTGCCAGCAGTTCTCCACAGTCTACCCATGGCTACACCTTC.

The rearrangement links TRBV4-2 to TRBJ2-1, with 8 bases identical to TRBD2. CDR3 length: 16 residues. In germline, CDR1 is LGHNA, CDR2 YNFKEQ. J lost 5 bases, V lost 0 bases, and 6 bases had no gene match. CDR3 nucleotides: TGTGCCAGCAGCCAAGACCCTAGCGGGCCCCACAATGAGCAGTTCTTC. It is translated as CASSQDPSGPHNEQFF.

The chain joins TRBV5-4 to TRBJ2-2, with 10 bases aligning to TRBD2. Germline CDR1 SGHNT, CDR2 YYREEE (reference sequence). The CDR3 runs 16 residues. After removal of 4 bases from V and 5 bases from J, the junction contained 8 bases not matched to a gene. In nucleotides, the CDR3 is TGTGCCAGCAGCCCCTTAGCGGGAGGTCGTACCGGGGAGCTGTTTTTT. It is translated as CASSPLAGGRTGELFF.

This clone is a singleton in its sample. The chain recombines TRBV7-2 with TRBJ2-1; 11 nucleotides align to TRBD1. After removal of 4 bases from V and 7 bases from J, the junction contained 6 bases not matched to a gene. CDR3 length: 15 amino acids. Germline-derived CDR1 and CDR2 are SGHTA and FQGNSA. The CDR3 DNA reads as TGTGCCAGCAGCTGGACAGGGGGCGCTTTGAATGAGCAGTTCTTC. Translation gives CASSWTGGALNEQFF.

This clone was seen a few times. V is TRBV28 and J is TRBJ2-3; 7 bases map to TRBD1. The length of the CDR3 is 15 residues. Trimming removed 3 bases from V and 2 bases from J; junction bases left unmatched: 5. The germline gives CDR1 MDHEN, CDR2 SYDVKM. The CDR3 loop is CASSFDRENTDTQYF. The CDR3, as DNA: TGTGCCAGCAGTTTCGACAGGGAGAACACAGATACGCAGTATTTT.

The chain couples TRBV6-5 to TRBJ2-2; 10 bases are shared with TRBD1. This CDR3 region has 16 residues. In germline, CDR1 is MNHEY, CDR2 SVGAGI. After removal of 2 bases from V and 7 bases from J, the junction contained 7 bases not matched to a gene. CDR3 in DNA: TGTGCCAGCAGTTACAGGGACAGGGGTCCCAGCGGGGAGCTGTTTTTT. This encodes CASSYRDRGPSGELFF.

The CDR3 sequence: CAWDGGKTYEQYF. The CDR3 DNA is TGTGCCTGGGATGGGGGGAAGACCTACGAGCAGTACTTC. The V call is TRBV30, the J call TRBJ2-7; D may be TRBD2 (6 bases). Germline V gene data show CDR1 as GTSNPN and CDR2 as SVGIG (reference sequence). The CDR3 covers 13 residues. V lost 5 bases and J 2 bases, leaving 13 bases between the germline ends.